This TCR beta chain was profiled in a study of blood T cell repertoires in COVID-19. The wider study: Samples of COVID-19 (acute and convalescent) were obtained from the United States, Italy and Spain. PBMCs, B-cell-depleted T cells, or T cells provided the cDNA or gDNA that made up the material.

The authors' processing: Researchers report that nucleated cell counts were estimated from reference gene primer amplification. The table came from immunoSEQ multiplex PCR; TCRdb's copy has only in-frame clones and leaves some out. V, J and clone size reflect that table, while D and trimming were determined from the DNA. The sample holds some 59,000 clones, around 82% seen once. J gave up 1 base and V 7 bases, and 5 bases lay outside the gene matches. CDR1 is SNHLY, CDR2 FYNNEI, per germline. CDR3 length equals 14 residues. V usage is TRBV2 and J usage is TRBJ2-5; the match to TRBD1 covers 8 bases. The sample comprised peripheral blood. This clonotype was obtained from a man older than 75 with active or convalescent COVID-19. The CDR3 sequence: CASKTDRAQETQYF. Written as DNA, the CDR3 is TGTGCCAGCAAGACGGACAGGGCCCAAGAGACCCAGTACTTC. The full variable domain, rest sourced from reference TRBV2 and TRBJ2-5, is EPEVTQTPSHQVTQMGQEVILRCVPISNHLYFYWYRQILGQKVEFLVSFYNNEISEKSEIFDDQFSVERPDGSNFTLKIRSTKLEDSAMYFCASKTDRAQETQYFGPGTRLLVL.